Sequencing of this T cell receptor beta chain was carried out in a study of beta chain features in type 1 diabetes. Overall study findings and caveats: All four CD4+ subsets from Type 1 diabetes patients carried moderately but significantly shorter TCRB CDR3s.

This CDR3 comprises 18 residues. Germline-derived CDR1 and CDR2 are GTSNPN and SVGIG (reference sequence). With V trimmed by 4 bases and J by 2 bases, 15 bases remained unmatched. The table lists this clone with a few counts. As yet, its antigen is unknown. All of the isolated RNA was reverse transcribed, so expressed TCRB transcripts were sequenced. TCRdb's table, derived via immunoSEQ multiplex PCR, lists solely in-frame clones and lacks some. The sample contains more than 250,000 clones, approximately 16% of which appear only once. Sample: naive CD4+ T cells from blood. The source of this sequence is a man younger than 35 with type 1 diabetes. The chain is built from TRBV30 and TRBJ2-2; 8 nucleotides agree with TRBD2. CDR3 sequence reads: CAWIRTDIAGRNTGELFF. The DNA for the CDR3 is TGTGCCTGGATCCGTACCGACATAGCGGGGCGTAACACCGGGGAGCTGTTTTTT.